The present entry profiles one TCR beta chain with its context. This sample stems from a study of blood T cell repertoires in COVID-19. In the study overall: PBMCs, B-cell-depleted T cells, or T cells provided the cDNA or gDNA that made up the material.

The CDR3 runs 17 residues. Trimming pared 4 bases from V and 1 base from J, leaving 21 bases between. CDR1 and CDR2 from the germline V gene are SGHDT and YYEEEE. Clones were sequenced by immunoSEQ multiplex PCR, and TCRdb holds only the in-frame ones, with some missing. The sample lists almost 350,000 clones, 89% occurring once. This chain links TRBV5-6 with TRBJ2-7; perhaps TRBD1 as D (6 bases). This TCR was recovered from a woman aged 60-70 years with COVID-19, enrolled during active disease. Source material: peripheral blood. The CDR3 DNA sequence: TGTGCCAGCAGCCTGGACAGCAGACGACCTTATTCCTACGAGCAGTACTTC. Its translation: CASSLDSRRPYSYEQYF.